The entry below describes one T cell receptor beta chain. As processed by the authors: Estimates of nucleated cell counts were drawn from the amplification of reference gene primers. The protocol was immunoSEQ multiplex PCR, while the TCRdb copy is restricted to in-frame clones and leaves out a portion. For V, J and clone size, that table is used; D and trimming come from the DNA. The sample lists some 260,000 clones; 70% to 90% were seen once. Seattle researchers signed up patients amid active infection and tracked them longitudinally. There are 14 residues in the CDR3. Germline assignment: CDR1 SGDLS and CDR2 YYNGEE. V lost 2 bases to trimming and J lost 7 bases, with 15 bases between them. The source of the sample is a study of blood T cell repertoires in COVID-19. Study-wide background: Collection of acute and convalescent COVID-19 samples took place in the United States, Italy and Spain. PBMCs, B-cell-depleted T cells, or T cells were the source of the cDNA or gDNA that made up the material.

The chain uses TRBV9 and TRBJ1-2; possible D gene TRBD1, 5 bases. Specimen: peripheral blood. The sequence derives from a woman aged 30 to 39 with COVID-19, enrolled during active disease. This CDR3 is CASSVATDQLGYTF. The CDR3 bases are TGTGCCAGCAGCGTTGCGACAGACCAACTTGGCTACACCTTC.